Below, one T cell receptor beta chain is given with its context. Its antigen is not identified. The data originate from a study of vaccination effects on CD4 cells after COVID-19. The overall study: Once vaccinated, a few convalescent patients were sampled both early and late afterward.

Under the ViraFEST assay, PBMC were stimulated with viral peptide pools so that antigen-specific CD4+ T cells expanded. Sequencing was performed afterwards. Culturing for roughly 10 days preceded CD4+ T cell isolation. The person had a PCR-confirmed SARS-CoV-2 infection during March to December 2020. Every participant took two doses of the BNT162b2 or mRNA-1273 vaccine. The germline gives CDR1 LGHDT, CDR2 YNNKEL (reference sequence). The CDR3 sequence is 14 residues long. Trimming took off 4 bases at V and 3 bases at J, with 9 bases between the two ends. Using immunoSEQ multiplex PCR, the repertoire was profiled, and TCRdb retains in-frame clones only, with some absent. Of about 14,000 clones detected, roughly four fifths appear once; the ten largest clones hold more than 25%.

The chain links TRBV3-1 (or the pseudogene TRBV3-2) to TRBJ2-2; D call uncertain. The receptor comes from a human donor who had a prior SARS-CoV-2 infection. Sequencing used CD4+ T cells from PBMCs cultured with HCoV-NL63 spike peptides, obtained after COVID-19 vaccination. CDR3 sequence (DNA): TGTGCCAGCAGCCCCTACAGAGACACCGGGGAGCTGTTTTTT. Its protein is CASSPYRDTGELFF.